This T cell receptor beta chain was retrieved from a study of blood T cell repertoires in COVID-19. This study enrolled people aged roughly 18 to 89 from roughly 22 US geographic areas. Clinical history reported by participants formed the basis on which cohorts were assigned. TCRdb's copy holds only in-frame clones and misses some; the assay was immunoSEQ multiplex PCR. The data hold under 350,000 clones, with about 86% observed a single time. Looked up from germline, CDR1 is MNHEY and CDR2 is SMNVEV (reference sequence). Trimming pared 5 bases from V and 9 bases from J, leaving 14 bases between. This CDR3 is 13 amino acids long.

The sequencing sample was made of PBMCs or T cells enriched from blood (not recorded which). This receptor was obtained from a woman aged 40 to 55 with acute COVID-19. This chain uses TRBV27 with TRBJ1-5; TRBD1 is a possible D gene (5 bases). CDR3 protein: CASSPVGGWPQHF. The CDR3 region has the DNA TGTGCCAGCAGTCCCGTCGGGGGGTGGCCCCAGCATTTT.